One and the same sample provided the 29 T cell receptor beta chains below, sequenced in a study of cytomegalovirus exposure and HLA in healthy donors. PCR primers comprised 60 Vbeta and 13 Jbeta primers. Assay used: immunoSEQ multiplex PCR; TCRdb lists only in-frame clones, some missing. The sample lists more than 90,000 clones, roughly 82% occurring once. The sequencing input was PBMCs. The receptors stem from a man aged 50 to 59 in good health and CMV-seronegative.

This chain connects TRBV5-1 to TRBJ1-1, with 7 bases aligning to TRBD1. Germline values: CDR1 SGHRS, CDR2 YFSETQ. V gave up 6 bases and J gave up 4 bases; unmatched junction bases: 9. CDR3 length equals 14 residues. In DNA, the CDR3 is TGCGCCAGCAACCCTACAGGGGCAGGCACTGAAGCTTTCTTT. Its translation is CASNPTGAGTEAFF. The complete variable domain, with remaining parts taken from reference TRBV5-1 and TRBJ1-1, reads KAGVTQTPRYLIKTRGQQVTLSCSPISGHRSVSWYQQTPGQGLQFLFEYFSETQRNKGNFPGRFSGRQFSNSRSEMNVSTLELGDSALYLCASNPTGAGTEAFFGQGTRLTVV.

V usage is TRBV27 and J usage is TRBJ2-1; TRBD2 aligns across 8 bases. This CDR3 is built from 20 residues. Germline lookup yields CDR1 MNHEY and CDR2 SMNVEV (reference sequence). Trimming removed 0 bases from V and 3 bases from J; junction bases left unmatched: 16. The CDR3 loop is CASSLSSGVLGREFYNEQFF. CDR3 nucleotides: TGTGCCAGCAGTTTATCGTCGGGGGTACTCGGGAGGGAGTTCTACAATGAGCAGTTCTTC.

The chain uses TRBV7-9 and TRBJ2-3; TRBD2 matches at 9 bases. V was pared by 5 bases and J by 2 bases, with 8 bases of the junction left unmatched. The CDR3 is 16 residues long. Germline V lookup: CDR1 SEHNR, CDR2 FQNEAQ (reference sequence). The CDR3 DNA follows: TGTGCCAGCAGCCCCCTTAGCGGGAGCCCCACAGATACGCAGTATTTT. It is translated as CASSPLSGSPTDTQYF.

This clone turned up a few times. This chain connects TRBV5-6 to TRBJ1-1, with D perhaps TRBD1 (6 bases). The ends were cut back, 0 bases at V and 0 bases at J, with 12 bases in the middle. This CDR3 is built from 16 residues. Looked up from germline, CDR1 is SGHDT and CDR2 is YYEEEE. The DNA for the CDR3 is TGTGCCAGCAGCTTGGCCTATCAGGGGTTGAACACTGAAGCTTTCTTT. Protein sequence: CASSLAYQGLNTEAFF.

The sample holds a few counts of this clone. The chain couples TRBV28 to TRBJ1-1, with 9 positions matching TRBD1. Per germline, CDR1 MDHEN and CDR2 SYDVKM. The CDR3 loop spans 16 amino acids. The trim removed 0 bases at V and 0 bases at J, leaving 2 bases unmatched. CDR3 region: CASSLWGTGLNTEAFF. DNA of the CDR3: TGTGCCAGCAGTTTATGGGGGACAGGGCTGAACACTGAAGCTTTCTTT.

The V and J genes are TRBV27 and TRBJ2-7; D perhaps matches TRBD1 (6 bases). CDR3 length equals 15 residues. The germline V and J ends were trimmed by 4 bases and 0 bases, with 13 bases remaining between them. The germline CDR1 and CDR2 sequences are MNHEY and SMNVEV (reference sequence). CDR3 DNA sequence: TGTGCCAGCAGTTCCGGAGCAGGGGTCTCCTACGAGCAGTACTTC. This gives the protein CASSSGAGVSYEQYF.

The CDR3 sequence: CASSEGGGTDTQYF. Written as DNA, the CDR3 is TGTGCCAGCAGTGAAGGGGGGGGCACAGATACGCAGTATTTT. The J gene is TRBJ2-3, the V gene TRBV2; D might be TRBD2 (6 bases). V was clipped by 1 base and J by 1 base, with 6 bases between them. The CDR3 is 14 amino acids. Germline CDR1 SNHLY, CDR2 FYNNEI.

V and J are TRBV6-6 and TRBJ2-7, with TRBD1 matching 9 bases. The V and J ends lost 8 bases and 3 bases, in that order; junction bases with no gene match: 8. CDR3 length: 14 amino acids. Germline V gives CDR1 MNHNY, CDR2 SVGAGI (reference sequence). CDR3 coding DNA: TGTGCCAGCCTTAGAACGGGACAGGGCTACGAGCAGTACTTC. This gives the protein CASLRTGQGYEQYF.

The chain has TRBV10-2 and TRBJ1-5, with D perhaps matching TRBD1 (5 bases). The V gene lost 3 bases and the J gene lost 3 bases, with 9 bases spanning the gap. Germline V lookup: CDR1 WSHSY, CDR2 SAAADI. This CDR3 contains 14 residues. CDR3 residues: CASSEVRVNQPQHF. In nucleotides, the CDR3 is TGCGCCAGCAGTGAAGTCAGGGTCAATCAGCCCCAGCATTTT.

This chain joins TRBV7-2 and TRBJ2-6, with D possibly being TRBD2 (7 bases). This CDR3 contains 16 residues. V lost 5 bases, J lost 2 bases, and 13 bases lay in between. Germline CDR1 reads SGHTA; CDR2 reads FQGNSA. The CDR3 sequence: CASSERGGAGANVLTF. CDR3 sequence (DNA): TGTGCCAGCAGCGAGAGGGGGGGGGCTGGGGCCAACGTCCTGACTTTC. The variable domain in full, with the rest retrieved from reference TRBV7-2 and TRBJ2-6, is GAGVSQSPSNKVTEKGKDVELRCDPISGHTALYWYRQSLGQGLEFLIYFQGNSAPDKSGLPSDRFSAERTGGSVSTLTIQRTQQEDSAVYLCASSERGGAGANVLTFGAGSRLTVL.

The V gene is TRBV5-5, the J gene TRBJ1-6; TRBD1 matches at 8 bases. V dropped 5 bases and J dropped 3; count of bases not matched to a gene: 10. The V gene's germline CDR1 is SGHKS and CDR2 YYEKEE (reference sequence). This CDR3 has 17 amino acids. The CDR3 DNA reads as TGTGCCAGCAGGCGCGGGACAGGCCTCGACTATAATTCACCCCTCCACTTT. This gives the protein CASRRGTGLDYNSPLHF.

The chain carries TRBV18 and TRBJ2-1, with 7 bases lining up with TRBD2. This CDR3 region has 16 residues. The V segment lost 2 bases and the J segment 3 bases; nucleotides outside the gene matches: 7. Germline V gives CDR1 KGHSH, CDR2 LQKENI. CDR3 residues: CASSPFGGGLYNEQFF. CDR3 nucleotides: TGTGCCAGCTCACCATTCGGCGGGGGACTCTACAATGAGCAGTTCTTC.

The chain uses TRBV2 and TRBJ2-7, with D possibly TRBD2 on 5 matching bases. V lost 8 bases and J lost 3, with 14 bases in between. Germline CDR1 and CDR2: SNHLY and FYNNEI. This CDR3 has 13 residues. In DNA, the CDR3 is TGTGCCAGCGGACTGGAACGGATCTACGAGCAGTACTTC. Protein: CASGLERIYEQYF.

The chain uses TRBV5-1 and TRBJ1-5; possibly TRBD1 for D (5 bases). CDR3 length: 14 residues. Trimming took off 5 bases at V and 3 bases at J, with 12 bases between the two ends. From germline, CDR1 is SGHRS and CDR2 YFSETQ. CDR3 region: CASSPGRPNQPQHF. CDR3 nucleotides: TGCGCCAGCAGTCCAGGGAGGCCCAATCAGCCCCAGCATTTT.

The genes are TRBV9 and TRBJ2-1; D remains unclear. CDR3 length: 13 amino acids. With 1 base removed from V and 7 bases from J, the gap between germline ends came to 9 bases. The germline V gene encodes CDR1 SGDLS and CDR2 YYNGEE. The CDR3, as DNA: TGTGCCAGCAGCGTATCAGGATGGAATGAGCAGTTCTTC. This codes for CASSVSGWNEQFF. The variable domain in full, with the rest retrieved from reference TRBV9 and TRBJ2-1, is DSGVTQTPKHLITATGQRVTLRCSPRSGDLSVYWYQQSLDQGLQFLIQYYNGEERAKGNILERFSAQQFPDLHSELNLSSLELGDSALYFCASSVSGWNEQFFGPGTRLTVL.

The genes are TRBV5-5 and TRBJ1-3; 9 positions match TRBD1. Trimming took 4 bases from V and 2 from J; bases not matched to a gene: 10. This CDR3 contains 17 residues. CDR1 SGHKS and CDR2 YYEKEE come from the germline V gene (reference sequence). The CDR3 DNA is TGTGCCAGCAGCCCGGCTGGGGGACAGGGTCCTGGAAACACCATATATTTT. As protein: CASSPAGGQGPGNTIYF. The complete variable domain, with remaining parts taken from reference TRBV5-5 and TRBJ1-3, reads DAGVTQSPTHLIKTRGQQVTLRCSPISGHKSVSWYQQVLGQGPQFIFQYYEKEERGRGNFPDRFSARQFPNYSSELNVNALLLGDSALYLCASSPAGGQGPGNTIYFGEGSWLTVV.

The gene calls are TRBV29-1 and TRBJ2-7, with 10 bases fitting TRBD1. With V trimmed by 6 bases and J by 10 bases, 15 bases remained unmatched. The CDR3 is 14 residues long. Per germline, CDR1 SQVTM and CDR2 ANQGSEA. CDR3 bases: TGCAGCGTCGGCATCGACAGGGGGCAGGGTATACAGTACTTC. Translating gives CSVGIDRGQGIQYF.

V and J are TRBV5-8 and TRBJ1-6; 7 bases agree with TRBD1. CDR3 length: 15 residues. The germline V gene encodes CDR1 SGHTS and CDR2 YDEGEE. J gave up 4 bases and V 4 bases, and 5 bases lay outside the gene matches. The CDR3 sequence is CASSHRTGYNSPLHF. CDR3 nucleotide sequence: TGTGCCAGCAGCCACCGGACAGGATATAATTCACCCCTCCACTTT.

The V and J genes are TRBV30 and TRBJ1-4; D not certain. The CDR3 is 14 amino acids. Germline CDR1 reads GTSNPN; CDR2 reads SVGIG (reference sequence). Trimming stripped 0 bases from V and 4 bases from J, with 9 bases between. CDR3 coding DNA: TGTGCCTGGAGTGTTAGGGCGGGTAATGAAAAACTGTTTTTT. Encoded protein: CAWSVRAGNEKLFF.

The chain recombines TRBV6-1 with TRBJ1-1, with D possibly being TRBD1 (5 bases). The CDR3 is made up of 15 amino acids. The germline CDR1 and CDR2 sequences are MNHNS and SASEGT. Deletions cut 3 bases from V and 1 base from J, with 12 bases between. Here the CDR3 reads CASSDYGTGNTEAFF. The CDR3 DNA follows: TGTGCCAGCAGTGATTATGGGACTGGGAACACTGAAGCTTTCTTT.

The chain uses TRBV6-5 and TRBJ2-2; 8 bases fit TRBD2. Looked up from germline, CDR1 is MNHEY and CDR2 is SVGAGI. Trimming cost V 0 bases and J 4 bases; bases outside gene matches: 4. This CDR3 contains 16 residues. CDR3 DNA: TGTGCCAGCAGTTACTCCTCGGGAGGGAGCACCGGGGAGCTGTTTTTT. Its translation: CASSYSSGGSTGELFF.

The chain combines TRBV28 with TRBJ2-7; D is possibly TRBD2 (6 bases). The CDR3 consists of 15 residues. Germline-derived CDR1 and CDR2 are MDHEN and SYDVKM. The V end was cut by 3 bases, the J end by 3 bases, with 15 bases between. CDR3 sequence: CASSFAPGLNYEQYF. As DNA, the CDR3 is TGTGCCAGCAGTTTTGCCCCGGGACTCAACTACGAGCAGTACTTC.

Here the CDR3 reads CASTPDRAPYGYTF. CDR3 DNA sequence: TGTGCCAGTACTCCGGACAGGGCCCCCTATGGCTACACCTTC. The rearrangement joins TRBV19 to TRBJ1-2; 8 bases align to TRBD1. This CDR3 region has 14 residues. The germline V gene encodes CDR1 LNHDA and CDR2 SQIVND (reference sequence). The junction had 8 bases not matched to a gene; V was cut back by 7 bases and J by 4 bases.

J is TRBJ1-4 and V is TRBV7-9, with D hard to call. Trimming took 5 bases from V and 6 from J, leaving 16 bases between them. Germline-derived CDR1 and CDR2 are SEHNR and FQNEAQ (reference sequence). The CDR3 contains 15 residues. The CDR3 is CASSRARIFDEKLFF. The CDR3 DNA reads as TGTGCCAGCAGCCGTGCGAGGATATTTGATGAAAAACTGTTTTTT.

The chain combines TRBV4-3 with TRBJ2-1, with 8 bases lining up with TRBD1. V lost 5 bases to trimming and J lost 8 bases; unmatched junction nucleotides: 11. Germline V gives CDR1 LGHNA, CDR2 YSLEER. This CDR3 region has 15 residues. CDR3 sequence: CASSAGTGHQDEQFF. CDR3 in DNA: TGCGCCAGCAGCGCCGGGACAGGCCATCAGGATGAGCAGTTCTTC.

The genes are TRBV18 and TRBJ1-2, with TRBD1 matching over 11 bases. The trim removed 2 bases at V and 2 bases at J, leaving 16 bases unmatched. This CDR3 is 20 amino acids long. Germline V CDR1 and CDR2: KGHSH, LQKENI. The CDR3 nucleotides are TGTGCCAGCTCACCAACAGGACAGGGGGCTGGGACAGGCGGGAACTATGGCTACACCTTC. Protein sequence: CASSPTGQGAGTGGNYGYTF.

The chain recombines TRBV6-6 with TRBJ2-1, with D possibly TRBD2 on 5 matching bases. CDR3 size: 14 residues. Germline V gene lookup returns CDR1 MNHNY and CDR2 SVGAGI (reference sequence). Trimming removed 8 bases from V and 4 bases from J, with 15 bases in between. The CDR3 loop is CASLDPGFYNEQFF. The CDR3 nucleotides are TGTGCCAGCCTCGATCCGGGGTTTTACAATGAGCAGTTCTTC.

The rearrangement joins TRBV4-1 to TRBJ1-4; D gene uncertain. This CDR3 region has 15 residues. CDR1 is MGHRA and CDR2 is YSYEKL in the germline V gene. V shed 0 bases and J shed 5 bases, with 10 bases lying between them. In DNA form, the CDR3 reads TGCGCCAGCAGCCAAGATCAAGGGAGGAATGAAAAACTGTTTTTT. Residues: CASSQDQGRNEKLFF.

V gene TRBV19 combines with J gene TRBJ2-1, with 9 bases matching TRBD1. This CDR3 is built from 14 residues. V dropped 8 bases and J dropped 4; count of bases not matched to a gene: 6. Germline CDR1 LNHDA, CDR2 SQIVND (reference sequence). The CDR3 here is CASEVGTGYNEQFF. The CDR3 DNA is TGTGCCAGTGAGGTTGGGACAGGGTACAATGAGCAGTTCTTC.